This section outlines one T cell receptor (beta chain) sequence together with its context. Its specificity is not known. The sample belongs to a study of CD4 T cells in relation to SARS-CoV-2 and coronaviruses. Generated by immunoSEQ multiplex PCR, the TCRdb table keeps only in-frame clones and is missing some. Of approximately 41,000 clones in the sample, roughly 73% were seen once. Losses at the gene ends were 6 bases for V and 5 bases for J; bases not matched to a gene: 4. CDR1 KGHSH and CDR2 LQKENI come from the germline V gene. CDR3 length equals 13 residues. The sequence was collected from an adult with COVID-19. The genes are TRBV18 and TRBJ2-1; 7 bases are a match to TRBD1. Sequenced sample: memory CD4+ T cells from PBMCs, cultured in vitro. The CDR3, as DNA: TGTGCCAGCTCCGGGACAGCCCACAATGAGCAGTTCTTC. Protein sequence: CASSGTAHNEQFF.